The clone carrying this T cell receptor beta chain was picked up a small number of times. Its target is unknown. The 5'RACE method, run with constant-segment primers, produced TCR alpha and TCR beta cDNA libraries (carrying sample barcodes and UMIs). TCRdb ran MiXCR on the 5' RACE reads and lists one entry per CDR3 protein. Among around 150,000 distinct CDR3 sequences, 9.5% to 13% were seen once, and the ten largest hold roughly 3.8%. Trimming took off 6 bases at V and 7 bases at J, with 9 bases between the two ends. The CDR3 is 12 amino acids. Germline CDR1 and CDR2: MNHEY and SVGAGI. The sample comes from a study of T-cell memory formation after mild COVID-19. Overall study context: Among the donors, TCR clusters were largely specific to each donor.

The study's findings and limits: Whether second-wave clones peaking at day 37 were SARS-CoV-2 specific went unconfirmed.

This clonotype was obtained from a man between 18 and 29 years old who had mild COVID-19 (a few samples of this study predate the infection). Cell type and time point are not known. Sequencing was done on a sample of PBMCs or a T cell subset sorted from them (not recorded which). This chain connects TRBV6-5 to TRBJ1-4; D possibly corresponds to TRBD1 (5 bases). CDR3 residues: CASRGVSEKLFF. As DNA, the CDR3 is TGTGCCAGCAGAGGGGTTAGTGAAAAACTGTTTTTT.